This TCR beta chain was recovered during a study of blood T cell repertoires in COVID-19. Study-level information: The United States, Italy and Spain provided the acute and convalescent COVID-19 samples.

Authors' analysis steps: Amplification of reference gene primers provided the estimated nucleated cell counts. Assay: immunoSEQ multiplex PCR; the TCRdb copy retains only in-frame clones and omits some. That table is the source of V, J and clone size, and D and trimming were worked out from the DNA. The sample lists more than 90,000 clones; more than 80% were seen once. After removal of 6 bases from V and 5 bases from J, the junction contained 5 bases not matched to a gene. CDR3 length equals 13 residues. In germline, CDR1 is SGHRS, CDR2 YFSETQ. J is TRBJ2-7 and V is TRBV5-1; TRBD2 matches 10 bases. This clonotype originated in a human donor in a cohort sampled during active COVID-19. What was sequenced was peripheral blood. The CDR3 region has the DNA TGCGCCAGCAACAAGCTAGCGGGAGACGAGCAGTACTTC. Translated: CASNKLAGDEQYF.